This paragraph covers one TCR beta chain sequence. Profiling relied on immunoSEQ multiplex PCR, and the TCRdb table lists in-frame clones only, not all of them. The sample holds around 300,000 clones, around four fifths seen once. This specimen comes from a study of blood T cell repertoires in COVID-19. Trimming shortened V by 4 bases and J by 1 base, and 4 bases separated the two germline ends. The V gene's germline CDR1 is PRHDT and CDR2 FYEKMQ (reference sequence). This CDR3 region has 12 residues. Specimen: peripheral blood. This receptor was taken from a woman in her fifties or sixties with active or convalescent COVID-19. This sequence joins TRBV13 and TRBJ1-2; D gene ambiguous. As DNA, the CDR3 is TGTGCCAGCAGCTACAGTAACTATGGCTACACCTTC. The encoded protein is CASSYSNYGYTF.